This TCR beta chain was observed in a study of T-cell reconstitution after alpha-beta-depleted transplantation in children. The TCRbeta library incorporated unique molecular identifiers. TCRdb reprocessed the PCR reads via MiXCR and lists one record per CDR3 protein. In the table there are about 610,000 distinct CDR3 sequences, over 9.5% of which are singletons. This CDR3 comprises 16 residues. From germline, CDR1 is LGHDT and CDR2 YNNKEL (reference sequence). The V and J ends lost 5 bases and 5 bases, in that order; junction bases with no gene match: 12. This clonotype was recorded a few times. The clonotype originates from a human donor who donated a stem cell graft to a child with acute myeloid leukemia. The starting material was PBMCs from the stem cell graft donor, obtained from the stem cell graft. The gene calls are TRBV3-1 and TRBJ2-7; 10 nucleotides match TRBD2. CDR3 loop: CASSKTTTSGNHEQYF. CDR3 DNA sequence: TGTGCCAGCAGCAAGACGACCACTAGCGGGAACCACGAGCAGTACTTC.